The sequence of this T cell receptor (beta chain) was determined in a study of blood T cells in healthy people across ages. Study-wide findings and caveats: Reliance upon unsorted PBMCs precluded definitive naive versus antigen-experienced comparison.

Sample-barcoded 5' priming and a J-beta primer mix drove a second PCR of roughly 6 to 12 cycles. TCRdb analysed the 5' RACE reads with MiXCR anew, one entry per CDR3 protein. The table shows 1.5 million to 2 million distinct CDR3 sequences, with 28% occurring only once. Peripheral blood, roughly 11 milliliters per donor, was collected. CDR1 is MDHEN, CDR2 SYDVKM, per germline. The CDR3 consists of 15 residues. The ends lost 4 bases at V and 3 bases at J; junction bases unmatched: 7. Of note for this clonotype: The antigen remains unidentified.

The J gene is TRBJ2-5, the V gene TRBV28, with 8 bases that match TRBD1. This clonotype was sampled from a woman aged 25 to 45 in good health. The sequenced material came from blood. The CDR3 sequence: CASSWRDRGEETQYF. The CDR3 DNA is TGTGCCAGCAGTTGGAGAGACAGGGGAGAAGAGACCCAGTACTTC.